This TCR beta chain was documented in a study of T cells after somatic rescue of genetic block. From germline, CDR1 is SGHRS and CDR2 YFSETQ. This CDR3 has 14 amino acids. V shed 2 bases and J 2 bases; nucleotides not matched to a gene: 1. Assay used: immunoSEQ multiplex PCR; TCRdb lists only in-frame clones, some missing. The table shows 12,000 or so clones, with about 81% occurring only once. This TCR came from a boy younger than 18. The gene calls are TRBV5-1 and TRBJ2-5; 9 nucleotides match TRBD1. Material for sequencing was peripheral blood mononuclear cells (PBMCs). As DNA, the CDR3 is TGCGCCAGCAGCTTAGGGACAGGGCAAGAGACCCAGTACTTC. It translates to CASSLGTGQETQYF.